A selection of T cell receptor beta chains follows, all from one sample in a study of cytomegalovirus exposure and HLA in healthy donors. Produced via immunoSEQ multiplex PCR; TCRdb's table is partial and in-frame only. Among more than 95,000 clones listed, 75% were seen once. The sample comprised PBMCs. These receptor sequences come from a woman between 50 and 59 years old in good health and CMV-seronegative. Each CDR3 is given with its conserved first and last residue. The order of the fields is CDR3 length, J gene, D gene, V gene, clone size, CDR3 DNA, CDR3 protein. The D gene is left open where the match is weak. Size is stated for part of the rows, as once, few or many counts, or as a class when the clone is expanded.

length: 16; J: TRBJ1-1; D: TRBD1; V: TRBV27; size: .; DNA: TGTGCCAGCAGTTTAGGACAGGGGTTGGGGAACACTGAAGCTTTCTTT; CDR3: CASSLGQGLGNTEAFF
length: 11; J: TRBJ1-1; D: .; V: TRBV30; size: .; DNA: TGTGCCTGGGACTCCCCGACTGAAGCTTTCTTT; CDR3: CAWDSPTEAFF
length: 14; J: TRBJ1-1; D: .; V: TRBV27; size: once; DNA: TGTGCCAGCAGTTTATCTCAGGGTTACGCTGAAGCTTTCTTT; CDR3: CASSLSQGYAEAFF
length: 13; J: TRBJ2-5; D: .; V: TRBV7-2; size: .; DNA: TGTGCCAGCGCCGGAGAGACTAGGAGGGCCCAGTACTTC; CDR3: CASAGETRRAQYF
length: 14; J: TRBJ2-6; D: .; V: TRBV7-3; size: few; DNA: TGTGCCAGCAGCTTGGGAGTTGGGGCCAACGTCCTGACTTTC; CDR3: CASSLGVGANVLTF
length: 14; J: TRBJ1-1; D: .; V: TRBV7-9; size: .; DNA: TGTGCCAGCAGCCCAGGGGTTGGGGCGGTTCCGGCTTTCTTT; CDR3: CASSPGVGAVPAFF
length: 15; J: TRBJ1-5; D: .; V: TRBV19; size: .; DNA: TGTGCCAGTAGTATTTACAGGGCATCAAATCAGCCCCAGCATTTT; CDR3: CASSIYRASNQPQHF
length: 14; J: TRBJ1-3; D: .; V: TRBV6-5; size: once; DNA: TGTGCCAGCAGCCGTGATAGCCCCGGAAACACCATATATTTT; CDR3: CASSRDSPGNTIYF
length: 14; J: TRBJ2-7; D: .; V: TRBV28; size: .; DNA: TGTGCCAGCAACAGGTATGGAATTTCCTACGAGCAGTACTTC; CDR3: CASNRYGISYEQYF
length: 18; J: TRBJ2-5; D: TRBD2; V: TRBV7-9; size: once; DNA: TGTTCCAGCAGCACTCGGACTAGCGGGAGGGCCTTCGACGGGACCCAGTACTTC; CDR3: CSSSTRTSGRAFDGTQYF
length: 14; J: TRBJ1-1; D: .; V: TRBV28; size: .; DNA: TGTGCCAGCAACAGACGTTCGCGGGCGGCTGAAGCTTTCTTT; CDR3: CASNRRSRAAEAFF
length: 14; J: TRBJ2-2; D: .; V: TRBV30; size: few; DNA: TGTGCCTGGAGTCGTAGTTATGTGTCGGGGGAGCTGTTTTTT; CDR3: CAWSRSYVSGELFF
length: 16; J: TRBJ1-1; D: .; V: TRBV11-2; size: .; DNA: TGTGCCAGCAGCTTACGCGGACTTGTTGCGTACACTGAAGCTTTCTTT; CDR3: CASSLRGLVAYTEAFF
length: 17; J: TRBJ2-4; D: TRBD2; V: TRBV27; size: .; DNA: TGTGCCAGCAGTTTACGGGAGCGGGAGGGGGGCAAAAACATTCAGTACTTC; CDR3: CASSLREREGGKNIQYF
length: 14; J: TRBJ2-7; D: TRBD2; V: TRBV7-9; size: .; DNA: TGTGCCAGCAGTCGACTAGCGGGAGGGTACGAGCAGTACTTC; CDR3: CASSRLAGGYEQYF
length: 14; J: TRBJ2-3; D: .; V: TRBV9; size: .; DNA: TGTGCCAGCAGCGGTACAGGGCCCACAGATACGCAGTATTTT; CDR3: CASSGTGPTDTQYF
length: 13; J: TRBJ1-2; D: .; V: TRBV5-6; size: .; DNA: TGTGCCAGCAGCTTAGAGACAGAGTATGGCTACACCTTC; CDR3: CASSLETEYGYTF
length: 15; J: TRBJ2-1; D: TRBD1; V: TRBV6-5; size: .; DNA: TGTGCCAGCAGTAGGGACAGGGGCTCCTACAATGAGCAGTTCTTC; CDR3: CASSRDRGSYNEQFF
length: 16; J: TRBJ2-2; D: .; V: TRBV5-8; size: .; DNA: TGTGCCAGCAGCAGAGCCGGGACAACGAACACCGGGGAGCTGTTTTTT; CDR3: CASSRAGTTNTGELFF
length: 17; J: TRBJ2-2; D: .; V: TRBV5-4; size: .; DNA: TGTGCCAGCAGCTTGGATGTGACAGTCAAACGCACCGGGGAGCTGTTTTTT; CDR3: CASSLDVTVKRTGELFF
length: 13; J: TRBJ2-3; D: .; V: TRBV5-4; size: .; DNA: TGTGCCAGCAGCGATCAGGGTGCAGATACGCAGTATTTT; CDR3: CASSDQGADTQYF
length: 14; J: TRBJ1-6; D: TRBD1; V: TRBV6-6; size: .; DNA: TGTGCCAGCAGGGGACAGGGCATGGATTCACCCCTCCACTTT; CDR3: CASRGQGMDSPLHF
length: 15; J: TRBJ2-3; D: .; V: TRBV9; size: .; DNA: TGTGCCAGCAGCGTAGCAGGGGCTAGCACAGATACGCAGTATTTT; CDR3: CASSVAGASTDTQYF
length: 13; J: TRBJ2-1; D: .; V: TRBV9; size: .; DNA: TGTGCCAGCAGCGTAGAAGCTTACAATGAGCAGTTCTTC; CDR3: CASSVEAYNEQFF
length: 14; J: TRBJ2-3; D: TRBD2; V: TRBV10-2; size: .; DNA: TGCGCCAGCAGTTCAAGCGGGAGGACAGATACGCAGTATTTT; CDR3: CASSSSGRTDTQYF
length: 15; J: TRBJ2-7; D: TRBD2; V: TRBV7-2; size: .; DNA: TGTGCCAGCAGCTTAGGACCTAGCGGGACCTACGAGCAGTACTTC; CDR3: CASSLGPSGTYEQYF
length: 13; J: TRBJ2-7; D: .; V: TRBV4-3; size: few; DNA: TGCGCCAGCAGCCAAGATAGCGACCACGAGCAGTACTTC; CDR3: CASSQDSDHEQYF
length: 14; J: TRBJ1-1; D: .; V: TRBV19; size: .; DNA: TGTGCCAGTAGTATAGTAGGGGCAGAAACTGAAGCTTTCTTT; CDR3: CASSIVGAETEAFF
length: 15; J: TRBJ1-5; D: TRBD1; V: TRBV19; size: .; DNA: TGTGCCAGTAGTATACCCGGGACAGACAATCAGCCCCAGCATTTT; CDR3: CASSIPGTDNQPQHF
length: 16; J: TRBJ2-1; D: TRBD2; V: TRBV9; size: .; DNA: TGTGCCAGCAGCGTAGTTGGTCCAGCGGGAGTACCTGAGCAGTTCTTC; CDR3: CASSVVGPAGVPEQFF
length: 15; J: TRBJ1-5; D: .; V: TRBV4-1; size: .; DNA: TGCGCCAGCAGCCAATCAGGGGTTGGGACTCAGCCCCAGCATTTT; CDR3: CASSQSGVGTQPQHF
length: 15; J: TRBJ2-1; D: TRBD2; V: TRBV2; size: .; DNA: TGTGCCAGCAGATCGGGACTAGCGGGAATCTATGAGCAGTTCTTC; CDR3: CASRSGLAGIYEQFF
length: 16; J: TRBJ2-2; D: TRBD2; V: TRBV4-1; size: .; DNA: TGCGCCAGCTCTCGGGGCGAGAGCGGGAGGGCCGGGGAGCTGTTTTTT; CDR3: CASSRGESGRAGELFF
length: 17; J: TRBJ1-1; D: TRBD1; V: TRBV19; size: .; DNA: TGTGCCAGTAGTATAGGGGACAGGGACCGATTAAACACTGAAGCTTTCTTT; CDR3: CASSIGDRDRLNTEAFF
length: 17; J: TRBJ1-5; D: .; V: TRBV28; size: .; DNA: TGTGCCAGCAGACCTCCAGGGGTCCGAGATGGCAATCAGCCCCAGCATTTT; CDR3: CASRPPGVRDGNQPQHF
length: 12; J: TRBJ2-1; D: .; V: TRBV7-8; size: .; DNA: TGTGCCAGCAGCTTAGCCTCGGGAGAGCAGTTCTTC; CDR3: CASSLASGEQFF
length: 14; J: TRBJ1-2; D: TRBD1; V: TRBV7-3; size: once; DNA: TGTGCCAGCAGCTTGTGGGACAGGGCCTATGGCTACACCTTC; CDR3: CASSLWDRAYGYTF
length: 17; J: TRBJ2-5; D: .; V: TRBV28; size: few; DNA: TGTGCCAGCAGTTCCCTCCGACGGGGATCGTACCAAGAGACCCAGTACTTC; CDR3: CASSSLRRGSYQETQYF
length: 16; J: TRBJ1-1; D: TRBD1; V: TRBV7-9; size: .; DNA: TGTGCCAGCAGCCCCGCCGGGACAGGGAGAGGAACTGAAGCTTTCTTT; CDR3: CASSPAGTGRGTEAFF
length: 14; J: TRBJ2-7; D: TRBD1; V: TRBV29-1; size: .; DNA: TGCAGCGTTGCTCCCGGGACAGGGGTCTACGAGCAGTACTTC; CDR3: CSVAPGTGVYEQYF
length: 14; J: TRBJ2-7; D: .; V: TRBV15; size: .; DNA: TGTGCCACCAGCAGACAGTCCTTCTCCTACGAGCAGTACTTC; CDR3: CATSRQSFSYEQYF
length: 13; J: TRBJ1-6; D: .; V: TRBV4-1; size: .; DNA: TGCGCCACCAAAGAGGGGGGGAGGTCACCCCTCCACTTT; CDR3: CATKEGGRSPLHF
length: 15; J: TRBJ2-1; D: .; V: TRBV7-2; size: .; DNA: TGTGCCAGCAGCCCCTATGCGAGGGGGGGCAATGAGCAGTTCTTC; CDR3: CASSPYARGGNEQFF
length: 17; J: TRBJ2-1; D: TRBD2; V: TRBV4-1; size: .; DNA: TGCGCCAGCAGCGGGGGGCTAGCGGGAGTCTCCTACAATGAGCAGTTCTTC; CDR3: CASSGGLAGVSYNEQFF
length: 17; J: TRBJ2-1; D: TRBD2; V: TRBV7-2; size: .; DNA: TGTGCCAGCAGCTTAGGACTAGCGGGGCTAGGGTACAATGAGCAGTTCTTC; CDR3: CASSLGLAGLGYNEQFF
length: 13; J: TRBJ2-7; D: .; V: TRBV9; size: .; DNA: TGTGCCAGCAGCGTAGTCGACTCCCATGAGCAGTACTTC; CDR3: CASSVVDSHEQYF